A selection of T cell receptor beta chains follows, all from one sample in a study of prognosis after radiotherapy for stage I lung cancer. In TCRdb, the multiplex PCR reads were re-called with MiXCR into one record per CDR3 protein. The table shows under 20,000 distinct CDR3 sequences, with 44% occurring only once. Source: PBMCs, taken before or after stereotactic body radiation therapy (not recorded which). The receptors stem from a donor at least 50 years old with non-small cell lung cancer. Both conserved end residues are part of each CDR3.

>16|TRBJ1-5|TRBV28
CASIGARGDDNQPQHF
>15|TRBJ2-3|TRBV18
CASSPPSRGPDTQYF
>15|TRBJ1-6|TRBV28
CASIPPGRFVSPLHF
>12|TRBJ1-5|TRBV10-3
CAISENNQPQHF
>12|TRBJ2-5|TRBV3-1
CASRSGTETQYF
>13|TRBJ2-7|TRBV9
CASSPGTGTEQYF
>15|TRBJ2-3|TRBV5-1
CASSLGQGPGDTQYF
>16|TRBJ2-5|TRBV11-2
CASSPSGTGYQETQYF
>14|TRBJ2-1|TRBV7-9
CASSRPGEGNEQFF
>17|TRBJ2-3|TRBV28
CASSLRLAHFSTDTQYF
>16|TRBJ2-3|TRBV6-1
CASSTRGAGFPDTQYF
>19|TRBJ2-2|TRBV6-2/TRBV6-3
CASSYIRTSVFANTGELFF
>14|TRBJ1-3|TRBV11-3
CASDLGGVGNTIYF
>15|TRBJ2-3|TRBV28
CASSPARGSTDTQYF
>13|TRBJ1-3|TRBV30
CAWSTDGGNTIYF